The 17 T cell receptor beta chains in this list originate from one sample, sequenced in a study of T cells after yellow fever vaccination. TCRdb re-analysed the 5' RACE reads in MiXCR, keeping a single row per CDR3 protein. Of about 300,000 distinct CDR3 sequences detected, 8.7% appear once; the ten largest clones hold about 3%. The sequencing here drew on CD4+ T cells sorted from PBMCs, taken 5 days after the yellow fever booster vaccination. These receptors came from a young man who received the YFV17D yellow fever vaccine.

The sample holds many counts of this clonotype. This chain links TRBV20-1 with TRBJ1-1; D gene uncertain. Germline V gene data show CDR1 as DFQATT and CDR2 as SNEGSKA (reference sequence). The CDR3 sequence is 12 residues long. Trimming left V 4 bases short and J 7 bases short, with 13 bases between. The CDR3 nucleotides read TGCAGTGCTAAGGCCTCCGCCGTTGAAGCTTTCTTT. Translating gives CSAKASAVEAFF.

This chain uses TRBV5-1 with TRBJ2-3, with D hard to call. The CDR3 consists of 15 residues. Trimming pared 2 bases from V and 4 bases from J, leaving 14 bases between. Germline V lookup: CDR1 SGHRS, CDR2 YFSETQ. The CDR3 DNA is TGCGCCAGCAGCTTACGACATCTTGGGGCAGATACGCAGTATTTT. Amino acids: CASSLRHLGADTQYF.

This clonotype has just a few counts. The chain recombines TRBV4-2 with TRBJ1-4, with D perhaps matching TRBD1 (5 bases). With 0 bases removed from V and 14 bases from J, the gap between germline ends came to 10 bases. From germline, CDR1 is LGHNA and CDR2 YNFKEQ. The length of the CDR3 is 12 residues. The chain's CDR3 is CASSQDGGRLFF. The CDR3 region has the DNA TGTGCCAGCAGCCAAGATGGGGGTAGGCTGTTTTTT.

This chain joins TRBV4-2 and TRBJ2-3; maybe TRBD2 (6 bases). This CDR3 is built from 15 residues. Trimming removed 0 bases from V and 3 bases from J, with 10 bases in between. CDR1 and CDR2 from the germline V gene are LGHNA and YNFKEQ. The CDR3 loop reads CASSQERLGTDTQYF. CDR3 DNA sequence: TGTGCCAGCAGCCAAGAGAGACTAGGAACAGATACGCAGTATTTT.

This chain connects TRBV7-9 to TRBJ1-4; D is possibly TRBD1 (6 bases). Trimming removed 5 bases at V and 0 bases at J, with 13 bases between. Germline V CDR1 and CDR2: SEHNR, FQNEAQ (reference sequence). The CDR3 runs 16 residues. CDR3 bases: TGTGCCAGCAGCCCCGCCTGGACAGCAACTAATGAAAAACTGTTTTTT. Translation: CASSPAWTATNEKLFF.

The gene calls are TRBV6-6 and TRBJ2-2; 9 bases are shared with TRBD2. The CDR3 extends over 16 amino acids. CDR1 and CDR2 (germline): MNHNY, SVGAGI (reference sequence). J was trimmed by 4 bases and V by 0 bases; bases with no gene match: 3. CDR3 amino acids: CASSYSASGATGELFF. The CDR3 nucleotides read TGTGCCAGCAGTTACTCGGCTAGCGGGGCCACCGGGGAGCTGTTTTTT.

This clonotype was counted between two and nine times. The rearrangement links TRBV7-2 to TRBJ1-1, with D tentatively TRBD1 (5 bases). The CDR3 extends over 14 amino acids. Germline CDR1 reads SGHTA; CDR2 reads FQGNSA. Between the trimmed V and J ends, which lost 5 bases and 1 base, there was a span of 11 bases. In nucleotides, the CDR3 is TGTGCCAGCAGCCCAGGGTATTGGAACACTGAAGCTTTCTTT. Encoded protein: CASSPGYWNTEAFF.

The table lists this clonotype with a few counts. The chain links TRBV2 to TRBJ2-2; 9 positions match TRBD1. CDR1 is SNHLY and CDR2 is FYNNEI in the germline V gene. This CDR3 contains 16 residues. V was clipped by 8 bases and J by 0 bases; unmatched bases: 7. This CDR3 reads CASGGTGQANTGELFF. CDR3 nucleotide sequence: TGTGCCAGCGGCGGGACAGGGCAGGCGAACACCGGGGAGCTGTTTTTT.

J is TRBJ1-2 and V is TRBV7-6; possible D gene TRBD1, 6 bases. The CDR3 runs 14 residues. V lost 2 bases and J 6 bases, leaving 13 bases between the germline ends. Per germline, CDR1 SGHVS and CDR2 FNYEAQ. The CDR3 is CASSLTTQGNGYTF. Written as DNA, the CDR3 is TGTGCCAGCAGCTTAACAACACAGGGTAATGGCTACACCTTC.

This clonotype occurred a few times. The chain employs TRBV7-2 and TRBJ2-7; 9 bases map to TRBD2. CDR1 and CDR2 (germline): SGHTA, FQGNSA. J gave up 3 bases and V 4 bases, and 4 bases lay outside the gene matches. This CDR3 has 14 residues. CDR3 in DNA: TGTGCCAGCAGCTACCAGCGGGGGGACTACGAGCAGTACTTC. Amino acids: CASSYQRGDYEQYF.

The chain uses TRBV9 and TRBJ2-1; D remains unclear. This CDR3 spans 13 amino acids. Trimming stripped 0 bases from V and 9 bases from J, with 10 bases between. Germline V gene data show CDR1 as SGDLS and CDR2 as YYNGEE. The CDR3 nucleotides are TGTGCCAGCAGCGTAGATCGGGTTCGTGAGCAGTTCTTC. Its translation: CASSVDRVREQFF.

The chain couples TRBV10-3 to TRBJ1-2, with 7 bases that match TRBD1. The CDR3 has 12 residues. Germline trimming cut 4 bases from V and 8 bases from J; bases unmatched to any gene: 4. In germline, CDR1 is ENHRY, CDR2 SYGVKD. The CDR3 here is CAISGQGLGYTF. The CDR3 nucleotides are TGTGCCATCAGTGGACAGGGTCTCGGCTACACCTTC.

This clonotype was detected a few times. The V gene is TRBV20-1, the J gene TRBJ1-1; D not certain. Between the trimmed V and J ends, which lost 5 bases and 1 base, there was a span of 8 bases. The CDR3 consists of 12 residues. Looked up from germline, CDR1 is DFQATT and CDR2 is SNEGSKA (reference sequence). The CDR3 nucleotides are TGCAGTGCTTTCTTGCCGAACACTGAAGCTTTCTTT. This encodes CSAFLPNTEAFF.

The sample holds a few counts of this clonotype. The V and J genes are TRBV12-3 or TRBV12-4 and TRBJ1-1, with D tentatively TRBD1 (6 bases). The CDR3 extends over 13 amino acids. With 6 bases removed from V and 0 bases from J, the gap between germline ends came to 8 bases. The CDR3 coding sequence is TGTGCCAGCAGCGGACAGATGAACACTGAAGCTTTCTTT. This translates into CASSGQMNTEAFF.

Ten or more counts support this clonotype. The chain links TRBV12-3 or TRBV12-4 to TRBJ2-5; a possible D gene is TRBD1 (5 bases). Between the trimmed V and J ends, which lost 1 base and 1 base, there was a span of 7 bases. This CDR3 has 14 residues. CDR3 nucleotide sequence: TGTGCCAGCAGTTTAGAGACAGTCCAAGAGACCCAGTACTTC. It yields the protein CASSLETVQETQYF.

At least ten counts were recorded for this clonotype. J is TRBJ2-7 and V is TRBV7-2; a possible D gene is TRBD1 (6 bases). The V end lost 3 bases, the J end lost 1 base, and 10 bases lay between the germline ends. There are 14 residues in the CDR3. CDR1 is SGHTA and CDR2 is FQGNSA in the germline V gene. The CDR3 DNA sequence: TGTGCCAGCAGCTTTACGCAGGGGTCCTACGAGCAGTACTTC. It codes for CASSFTQGSYEQYF. Full variable domain (missing parts from reference TRBV7-2 and TRBJ2-7): GAGVSQSPSNKVTEKGKDVELRCDPISGHTALYWYRQSLGQGLEFLIYFQGNSAPDKSGLPSDRFSAERTGGSVSTLTIQRTQQEDSAVYLCASSFTQGSYEQYFGPGTRLTVT.

This clonotype was observed many times. This sequence joins TRBV9 and TRBJ1-2; TRBD1 might be the D (6 bases). This CDR3 has 15 amino acids. Germline loops: CDR1 SGDLS, CDR2 YYNGEE. With 5 bases removed from V and 5 bases from J, the gap between germline ends came to 19 bases. For the CDR3, the DNA is TGTGCCAGCAGAGAGGACCACTCAGGGGTTTATGGCTACACCTTC. The encoded protein is CASREDHSGVYGYTF.